A single sample is the source of the 13 T cell receptor beta chains below, sequenced in a study of beta chain features in type 1 diabetes. Reverse transcribing all isolated RNA meant expressed TCRB transcripts were sequenced. Assay: immunoSEQ multiplex PCR; the TCRdb copy retains only in-frame clones and omits some. The sample holds some 900,000 clones, roughly a sixth seen once. The sample taken for sequencing was naive CD4+ T cells from blood. The receptors shown here come from a woman under 30 in good health.

This chain joins TRBV19 and TRBJ2-7; TRBD1 matches at 7 bases. CDR1 is LNHDA and CDR2 is SQIVND in the germline V gene (reference sequence). The CDR3 spans 15 residues. The junction had 10 bases not matched to a gene; V was cut back by 5 bases and J by 3 bases. CDR3 in amino acids: CASSFRRQGGYEQYF. CDR3 nucleotides: TGTGCCAGTAGTTTCCGACGACAGGGCGGCTACGAGCAGTACTTC.

This clone was observed a handful of times. The J gene is TRBJ1-3, the V gene TRBV6-4; D uncertain. The germline CDR1 and CDR2 sequences are MRHNA and SNTAGT. This CDR3 has 16 amino acids. V was trimmed by 8 bases and J by 0 bases, leaving 17 bases between them. CDR3 amino acids: CASSSPGRSSGNTIYF. CDR3 bases: TGTGCCAGCTCTTCTCCGGGCAGGAGCTCTGGAAACACCATATATTTT.

As regards this clone: Other DNA sequences in the same sample also yield this CDR3. The J gene is TRBJ1-2, the V gene TRBV7-2; D is undetermined. The ends were cut back, 1 base at V and 0 bases at J, with 6 bases in the middle. The CDR3 is 14 residues long. Looked up from germline, CDR1 is SGHTA and CDR2 is FQGNSA. The CDR3 reads CASSLGGANYGYTF. As DNA, the CDR3 is TGTGCCAGCAGCTTAGGAGGAGCTAACTATGGCTACACCTTC.

This clone was found a few times. CDR3 DNA: TGTGCCAGCAGTAAAAGGGCGGGCGGCGCCGGGGAGCTGTTTTTT. Its protein is CASSKRAGGAGELFF. This sequence joins TRBV7-2 and TRBJ2-2; maybe TRBD2 (5 bases). V was shortened by 6 bases and J by 6 bases, with 17 bases between the two germline ends. The germline V gene encodes CDR1 SGHTA and CDR2 FQGNSA. The CDR3 has 15 residues.

In DNA, the CDR3 is TGTGCCAGCAGTTCAGGGGCTTCGAACACCGGGGAGCTGTTTTTT. Translated, it gives CASSSGASNTGELFF. This chain links TRBV28 with TRBJ2-2, with a tentative D call TRBD1 (6 bases). Trimming took 4 bases from V and 0 from J, leaving 9 bases between them. The CDR3 extends over 15 amino acids. Germline loops: CDR1 MDHEN, CDR2 SYDVKM.

This clone occurred a few times. This chain uses TRBV5-4 with TRBJ2-7; D possibly corresponds to TRBD2 (7 bases). This CDR3 is 18 amino acids long. Trimming shortened V by 3 bases and J by 3 bases, and 25 bases separated the two germline ends. CDR1 SGHNT and CDR2 YYREEE come from the germline V gene (reference sequence). The CDR3 reads CASSSPMGGGGVFYEQYF. The CDR3 coding sequence is TGTGCCAGCAGCTCCCCAATGGGGGGGGGCGGGGTTTTCTACGAGCAGTACTTC.

There are a few counts of this clone. The chain combines TRBV10-3 with TRBJ2-1; 13 nucleotides agree with TRBD2. Looked up from germline, CDR1 is ENHRY and CDR2 is SYGVKD. The CDR3 totals 17 residues. V dropped 10 bases and J dropped 4; count of bases not matched to a gene: 13. DNA for the CDR3: TGTGCCACCTTAGGACTAGCGGGAGCGGAAGGGTACAATGAGCAGTTCTTC. This translates into CATLGLAGAEGYNEQFF.

This clone was recorded many times. V and J are TRBV7-2 and TRBJ2-1, with a possible D match to TRBD2 (5 bases). The CDR3 covers 13 residues. The V and J ends lost 8 bases and 4 bases respectively, with 12 bases between them. CDR1 and CDR2 from the germline V gene are SGHTA and FQGNSA. CDR3 nucleotide sequence: TGTGCCAGCGGTCGGACTGTGTACAATGAGCAGTTCTTC. Its protein product is CASGRTVYNEQFF.

Only a few counts were recorded for this clone. The CDR3: CASSIWRTTYNEQFF. The DNA of the CDR3 is TGTGCCAGTAGTATATGGCGGACCACCTACAATGAGCAGTTCTTC. The V and J genes are TRBV19 and TRBJ2-1; no reliable D call. CDR3 length equals 15 residues. Germline CDR1 LNHDA, CDR2 SQIVND (reference sequence). V gave up 2 bases and J gave up 2 bases, with 10 bases separating them.

V and J are TRBV20-1 and TRBJ2-1; no reliable D call. Trimming took 7 bases from V and 7 from J, leaving 11 bases between them. Germline CDR1 reads DFQATT; CDR2 reads SNEGSKA (reference sequence). The CDR3 is 11 amino acids. In DNA form, the CDR3 reads TGCAGTGGTGAAAGAGTGAATGAGCAGTTCTTC. This gives the protein CSGERVNEQFF.

There are a few counts of this clone. The chain uses TRBV6-6 and TRBJ2-1; D is perhaps TRBD2 (5 bases). The V end was cut by 5 bases, the J end by 5 bases, with 16 bases between. The germline V gene encodes CDR1 MNHNY and CDR2 SVGAGI (reference sequence). The CDR3 is 15 residues long. CDR3 sequence (DNA): TGTGCCAGCAGTAGAATATGGGCCGGGAACAATGAGCAGTTCTTC. Translating gives CASSRIWAGNNEQFF.

The genes are TRBV6-5 and TRBJ2-7, with 7 bases that match TRBD1. The CDR3 covers 12 residues. Losses at the gene ends were 10 bases for V and 0 bases for J; bases not matched to a gene: 3. Germline V gene lookup returns CDR1 MNHEY and CDR2 SVGAGI. CDR3 bases: TGTGCCACCCGACAGGGCTCCTACGAGCAGTACTTC. Its protein is CATRQGSYEQYF.

A few counts support this clone. This sequence joins TRBV7-2 and TRBJ2-1; D may be TRBD1 (5 bases). Trimming pared 4 bases from V and 0 bases from J, leaving 10 bases between. Germline V gene lookup returns CDR1 SGHTA and CDR2 FQGNSA. This CDR3 is 15 amino acids long. The CDR3 is CASSSAGSSYNEQFF. CDR3 nucleotides: TGTGCCAGCAGCTCCGCAGGGTCCTCCTACAATGAGCAGTTCTTC.